One and the same sample provided the 2 T cell receptor beta chains below, sequenced in a study of blood T cell repertoires in COVID-19 (TCRdb year 2020). The protocol used for the library was the immunoSEQ multiplex PCR assay. TCRdb retrieved this table from immuneACCESS and kept in-frame rearrangements only. Not all clones are present; in checked studies, unresolved V genes account for under half, and no reason is known for the remainder. The sample table contains 150,000 to 200,000 clones; only one count was recorded for roughly four fifths of them. Approximately 8% of the sample is held by the ten biggest clonotypes. Sequencing used peripheral blood. The receptors stem from a woman in her seventies with COVID-19, enrolled during active disease.

The chain recombines TRBV4-2 with TRBJ2-7; 11 bases are a match to TRBD2. Trimming cost V 5 bases and J 5 bases; bases outside gene matches: 5. The CDR3 runs to 14 residues. Germline CDR1 and CDR2: LGHNA and YNFKEQ. The CDR3 region is CASSASGRFNEQYF. The CDR3 bases are TGTGCCAGCAGCGCTAGCGGGAGGTTCAACGAGCAGTACTTC.

The V and J genes are TRBV5-1 and TRBJ2-5, with no clear D. This CDR3 contains 14 residues. Germline assignment: CDR1 SGHRS and CDR2 YFSETQ. Trimming stripped 0 bases from V and 1 base from J, with 7 bases between. The CDR3 loop is CASSLEHPQETQYF. DNA for the CDR3: TGCGCCAGCAGCTTGGAACACCCCCAAGAGACCCAGTACTTC. The full variable domain, its missing parts supplied by reference TRBV5-1 and TRBJ2-5, is KAGVTQTPRYLIKTRGQQVTLSCSPISGHRSVSWYQQTPGQGLQFLFEYFSETQRNKGNFPGRFSGRQFSNSRSEMNVSTLELGDSALYLCASSLEHPQETQYFGPGTRLLVL.